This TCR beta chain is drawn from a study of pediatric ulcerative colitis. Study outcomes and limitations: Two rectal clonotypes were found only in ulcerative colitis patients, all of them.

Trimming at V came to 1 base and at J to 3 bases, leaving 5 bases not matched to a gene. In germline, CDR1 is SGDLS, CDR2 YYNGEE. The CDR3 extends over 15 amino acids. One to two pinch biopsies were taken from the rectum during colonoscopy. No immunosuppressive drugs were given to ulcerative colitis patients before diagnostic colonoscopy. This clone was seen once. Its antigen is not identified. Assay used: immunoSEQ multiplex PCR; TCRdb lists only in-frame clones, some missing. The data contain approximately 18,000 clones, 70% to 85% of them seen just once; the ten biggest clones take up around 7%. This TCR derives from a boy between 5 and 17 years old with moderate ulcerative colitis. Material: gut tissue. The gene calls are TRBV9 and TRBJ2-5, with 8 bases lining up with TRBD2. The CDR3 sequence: CASSVRGRGEETQYF. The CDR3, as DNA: TGTGCCAGCAGCGTACGTGGGCGGGGGGAAGAGACCCAGTACTTC.